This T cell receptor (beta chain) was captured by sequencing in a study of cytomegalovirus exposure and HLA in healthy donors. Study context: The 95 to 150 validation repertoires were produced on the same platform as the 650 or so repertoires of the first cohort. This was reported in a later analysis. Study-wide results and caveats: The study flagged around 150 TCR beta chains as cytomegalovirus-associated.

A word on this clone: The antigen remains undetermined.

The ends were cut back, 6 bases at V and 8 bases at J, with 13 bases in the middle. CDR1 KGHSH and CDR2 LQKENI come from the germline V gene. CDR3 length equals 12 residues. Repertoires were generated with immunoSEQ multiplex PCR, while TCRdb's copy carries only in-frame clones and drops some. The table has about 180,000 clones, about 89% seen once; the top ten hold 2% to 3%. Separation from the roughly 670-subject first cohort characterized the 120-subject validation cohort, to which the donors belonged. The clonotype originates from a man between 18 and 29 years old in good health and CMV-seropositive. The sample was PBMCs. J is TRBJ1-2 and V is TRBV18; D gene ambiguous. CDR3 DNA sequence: TGTGCCAGCTCCCCGTCAGCGGGAGGCTACACCTTC. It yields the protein CASSPSAGGYTF.